This T cell receptor beta chain comes out of a study of blood T cell repertoires in COVID-19. The length of the CDR3 is 12 residues. V lost 3 bases, J lost 10 bases, and 10 bases lay in between. CDR1 and CDR2 (germline): SGHKS, YYEKEE (reference sequence). Authors' methods: The authors estimated nucleated cell counts from reference gene primer amplification. The protocol was immunoSEQ multiplex PCR, while the TCRdb copy is restricted to in-frame clones and leaves out a portion. The DNA gave D and trimming, while V, J and clone size come from that table. The data hold roughly 81,000 clones, with around 83% observed a single time.

Sequenced material: peripheral blood. The receptor's source is an elderly man with active or convalescent COVID-19. The gene calls are TRBV5-5 and TRBJ2-2, with TRBD1 as a possible D gene (6 bases). CDR3 sequence: CASSSNREELFF. The DNA of the CDR3 is TGTGCCAGCAGCTCGAACAGGGAGGAGCTGTTTTTT.